This T cell receptor beta chain was documented in a study of blood T cell repertoires in COVID-19. At the level of the study: From the United States, Italy and Spain came samples of acute and convalescent COVID-19. PBMCs, B-cell-depleted T cells, or T cells were the source of the cDNA or gDNA that made up the material.

Germline-derived CDR1 and CDR2 are SNHLY and FYNNEI. Trimming at V came to 6 bases and at J to 1 base, leaving 8 bases not matched to a gene. CDR3 length equals 16 residues. Original processing notes: Estimated nucleated cell counts came from reference gene primer amplification. Repertoires were generated with immunoSEQ multiplex PCR, while TCRdb's copy carries only in-frame clones and drops some. V and J calls and clone size are as listed in that table; D and trimming were resolved from the DNA. The sample has 180,000 or so clones; 78% are singletons. The chain employs TRBV2 and TRBJ1-5; TRBD1 matches 8 bases. This receptor was obtained from a woman aged 80 or older with active or convalescent COVID-19. The specimen sequenced was peripheral blood. The CDR3 nucleotides read TGTGCCAGCAGCGTCGACAGGGGCCTAAGCAATCAGCCCCAGCATTTT. It specifies CASSVDRGLSNQPQHF.